The 26 T cell receptor beta chains below were found in one sample sequenced in a study of metastatic and nonmetastatic thyroid tumors. No treatment of any kind had been given to any patient before thyroid surgery. TCRdb re-called clones via MiXCR from the PCR reads. The profile shows roughly 58,000 clones, just over 4% of them singletons. Sequences were obtained from blood. These receptors were taken from a female donor with papillary thyroid cancer or a benign thyroid nodule (not recorded which). Some clones in this sample may be carry-over from other donors' samples.

This clone occurred many times. The chain is built from TRBV11-2 and TRBJ1-6; 7 nucleotides line up with TRBD1. The J segment lost 10 bases and the V segment lost 6 bases, leaving 18 bases of the junction unmatched. Germline CDR1 is SGHAT and CDR2 is FQNNGV. The CDR3 runs 17 residues. CDR3 in amino acids: CASSTPNRGSLFSPLHF. CDR3 nucleotides: TGTGCCAGCAGTACCCCAAACAGGGGTTCTTTGTTCTCACCCCTCCACTTT.

This clone was seen at least ten times. This clone may be a read error of a much larger clone one base away. The chain recombines TRBV15 with TRBJ1-3, with no clear D. CDR1 and CDR2 (germline): LNHNV, YYDKDF (reference sequence). The CDR3 length is 13 residues. This chain's CDR3 is CATSRVMGSTIYF. The CDR3 region has the DNA TGTGCCACCAGCAGAGTTATGGGAAGCACCATATATTTT. The full variable domain, completed using reference TRBV15 and TRBJ1-3, is DAMVIQNPRYQVTQFGKPVTLSCSQTLNHNVMYWYQQKSSQAPKLLFHYYDKDFNNEADTPDNFQSRRPNTSFCFLDIRSPGLGDTAMYLCATSRVMGSTIYFGEGSWLTVV.

At least ten counts were recorded for this clone. The rearrangement uses TRBV29-1 and TRBJ1-1, with 7 bases matching TRBD1. V lost 3 bases to trimming and J lost 10 bases; unmatched junction nucleotides: 5. The CDR3 extends over 11 amino acids. Germline lookup yields CDR1 SQVTM and CDR2 ANQGSEA. The CDR3 spells CSVDHRDRAFF. CDR3 in DNA: TGCAGCGTTGACCATAGGGACAGAGCTTTCTTT.

This chain connects TRBV6-5 to TRBJ1-2; D possibly corresponds to TRBD1 (6 bases). Deletions cut 0 bases from V and 8 bases from J, with 13 bases between. The CDR3 spans 14 residues. Per the germline V gene, CDR1 is MNHEY and CDR2 is SVGAGI. The CDR3 DNA is TGTGCCAGCAGTTACTCTGCCGGGGGCGCGGGCTACACCTTC. It specifies CASSYSAGGAGYTF.

This clone was seen more than once but under ten times. The V call is TRBV6-1, the J call TRBJ2-2; D ambiguous. V was pared by 5 bases and J by 8 bases, with 12 bases between. The germline gives CDR1 MNHNS, CDR2 SASEGT. The CDR3 sequence is 13 residues long. Here the CDR3 DNA reads TGTGCCAGCAGTCAAATTCCAGAAGGGGAGCTGTTTTTT. Translation gives CASSQIPEGELFF.

This clone has only a few counts. The gene calls are TRBV18 and TRBJ2-1; TRBD2 is a possible D gene (6 bases). The CDR3 spans 17 residues. In germline, CDR1 is KGHSH, CDR2 LQKENI. The V and J ends lost 0 bases and 10 bases respectively, with 22 bases between them. This CDR3 reads CASSPPVVRFGEEEQFF. The DNA of the CDR3 is TGTGCCAGCTCACCACCTGTGGTGCGTTTTGGGGAGGAAGAGCAGTTCTTC. The variable domain in full, completed from reference TRBV18 and TRBJ2-1, reads NAGVMQNPRHLVRRRGQEARLRCSPMKGHSHVYWYRQLPEEGLKFMVYLQKENIIDESGMPKERFSAEFPKEGPSILRIQQVVRGDSAAYFCASSPPVVRFGEEEQFFGPGTRLTVL.

This clone was seen more than once but under ten times. A much larger clone lies one base from this, so it may be a read error. Other DNA sequences in this specimen translate into the identical CDR3. The chain links TRBV19 to TRBJ2-3, with D tentatively TRBD1 (6 bases). The CDR3 is 16 residues long. Germline CDR1 reads LNHDA; CDR2 reads SQIVND (reference sequence). The V gene lost 4 bases and the J gene lost 3 bases, with 17 bases spanning the gap. The CDR3 sequence: CASSTRLGAGTDTQYF. CDR3 nucleotides: TGTGCCAGTAGTACACGCCTGGGGGCAGGGACAGATACGCAGTATTTT.

This clone occurred many times. The chain combines TRBV5-8 with TRBJ1-5, with TRBD1 identical over 11 bases. This CDR3 is built from 16 residues. The J segment lost 2 bases and the V segment lost 4 bases, leaving 5 bases of the junction unmatched. Germline V gene data show CDR1 as SGHTS and CDR2 as YDEGEE. CDR3 bases: TGTGCCAGCAGCCGGGACAGGGGGTTCGGCAATCAGCCCCAGCATTTT. Its protein product is CASSRDRGFGNQPQHF.

This clone was detected ten times or more. This sequence joins TRBV6-1 and TRBJ2-7, with 7 bases aligning to TRBD1. This CDR3 has 16 residues. V lost 5 bases to trimming and J lost 2 bases; unmatched junction nucleotides: 12. CDR1 and CDR2 (germline): MNHNS, SASEGT. CDR3 bases: TGTGCCAGCAGTTATTGGACCGGGACAGATCCCTACGAGCAGTACTTC. Protein product: CASSYWTGTDPYEQYF.

This clone has ten or more counts. The chain uses TRBV12-3 or TRBV12-4 and TRBJ1-4, with TRBD1 identical over 7 bases. J was trimmed by 3 bases and V by 4 bases; bases with no gene match: 8. The CDR3 has 16 residues. The CDR3 spells CASSWGQTGSNEKLFF. DNA of the CDR3: TGTGCCAGCAGTTGGGGCCAGACAGGGTCTAATGAAAAACTGTTTTTT.

This clone occurred many times. The chain joins TRBV5-1 to TRBJ2-2, with 8 bases lining up with TRBD2. The junction had 7 bases not matched to a gene; V was cut back by 4 bases and J by 8 bases. The CDR3 runs to 14 residues. From germline, CDR1 is SGHRS and CDR2 YFSETQ. CDR3 protein: CASSEAGDRGELFF. CDR3 DNA sequence: TGCGCCAGCAGCGAAGCGGGAGATAGGGGGGAGCTGTTTTTT.

This clone was seen only a few times. The chain uses TRBV6-9 and TRBJ2-5; TRBD2 matches at 11 bases. V dropped 0 bases and J dropped 5; count of bases not matched to a gene: 5. Germline-derived CDR1 and CDR2 are MNHGY and SVAAGI. The CDR3 is 16 residues long. The CDR3 DNA is TGTGCCAGCAGTTATTCCGGACTAGCGGGTAGTGAGACCCAGTACTTC. Translating it yields CASSYSGLAGSETQYF.

This clone was recorded many times. The DNA is omitted, as the CDR3 cannot be located on it reliably, and the CDR3 follows TCRdb's listing. This chain links TRBV7-3 with TRBJ2-1; the D segment call TRBD2 is taken from the table without a DNA check. The CDR3 is made up of 21 amino acids, end residues included. CDR1 SGHTA and CDR2 FQGTGA come from the germline V gene. CDR3 region: CASSFYICSAIPTSLRDEQFF.

This clone has at least ten counts. The gene calls are TRBV7-9 and TRBJ1-2; weak D call: TRBD1 (5 bases). Germline assignment: CDR1 SEHNR and CDR2 FQNEAQ (reference sequence). The CDR3 runs 16 residues. The V end lost 5 bases, the J end lost 2 bases, and 18 bases lay between the germline ends. CDR3 loop: CASSLLGKGDNYGYTF. The CDR3 region has the DNA TGTGCCAGCAGCCTCCTGGGAAAAGGGGACAACTATGGCTACACCTTC.

This clone was seen ten or more times. The gene calls are TRBV2 and TRBJ2-3; the D is unclear. The CDR3 totals 12 residues. Trimming left V 4 bases short and J 2 bases short, with 4 bases between. Per the germline V gene, CDR1 is SNHLY and CDR2 is FYNNEI. The CDR3, as DNA: TGTGCCAGCAGTGGACTCACAGATACGCAGTATTTT. It is translated as CASSGLTDTQYF.

This clone was detected only a few times. This chain uses TRBV6-2 or TRBV6-3 with TRBJ1-5; D is unclear. V lost 5 bases to trimming and J lost 11 bases, with 19 bases between them. Germline values: CDR1 MNHEY, CDR2 SVGEGT. CDR3 length: 14 residues. CDR3 sequence reads: CASSHGVSASAQHF. CDR3 nucleotides: TGTGCCAGCAGTCATGGGGTGTCAGCCAGCGCCCAGCATTTT.

On this clone itself: Being one base from a much bigger clone, this may be a read error. The CDR3 region has the DNA TGTGCCAGCATCTTATCAGATGAAAAACTGTTTTTT. This translates into CASILSDEKLFF. The chain combines TRBV7-9 with TRBJ1-4; D remains ambiguous. The germline gives CDR1 SEHNR, CDR2 FQNEAQ (reference sequence). The CDR3 extends over 12 amino acids. The whole variable domain, filled in from reference TRBV7-9 and TRBJ1-4, reads DTGVSQNPRHKITKRGQNVTFRCDPISEHNRLYWYRQTLGQGPEFLTYFQNEAQLEKSRLLSDRFSAERPKGSFSTLEIQRTEQGDSAMYLCASILSDEKLFFGSGTQLSVL.

This clone occurred many times. The CDR3 coding sequence is TGTGCCAGCAGCTTCGCTAGTCTTACCACCGGGGAGCTGTTTTTT. Its protein is CASSFASLTTGELFF. This chain joins TRBV5-4 and TRBJ2-2; D is uncertain. The CDR3 covers 15 residues. Trimming shortened V by 2 bases and J by 4 bases, and 12 bases separated the two germline ends. The germline gives CDR1 SGHNT, CDR2 YYREEE (reference sequence).

The sample holds a few counts of this clone. At one of its ends the junction is not consistent with the germline gene, which may arise from a read error. The V and J genes are TRBV28 and TRBJ1-5; TRBD1 aligns across 7 bases. The CDR3 extends over 14 amino acids. The germline CDR1 and CDR2 sequences are MDHEN and SYDVKM. This CDR3 reads CVSIGGGLGQPQHF. Here the CDR3 DNA reads TGTGTCAGCATAGGGGGCGGCCTGGGCCAGCCCCAGCATTTT.

In this sample, this clone turned up many times. This CDR3 is also generated by other DNA sequences in the sample. V gene TRBV5-4 combines with J gene TRBJ2-3, with 11 bases fitting TRBD1. V trimming: 6 bases; J trimming: 4 bases; junction bases outside the gene matches: 19. From germline, CDR1 is SGHNT and CDR2 YYREEE (reference sequence). The CDR3 contains 19 residues. For the CDR3, the DNA is TGTGCCAGCATGCGAGCTCCCTTCCCGGGACAGGGGGGGCCAGATACGCAGTATTTT. It specifies CASMRAPFPGQGGPDTQYF.

This clone was recorded many times. This chain connects TRBV12-3 or TRBV12-4 to TRBJ1-1, with TRBD1 identical over 7 bases. With 5 bases clipped from V and 1 base from J, the junction kept 13 bases outside the gene matches. CDR3 length: 17 amino acids. The CDR3 spells CASSTTGARSENTEAFF. In DNA, the CDR3 is TGTGCCAGCAGTACAACAGGGGCGCGGTCCGAGAACACTGAAGCTTTCTTT.

This clone was counted many times. The chain joins TRBV12-3 or TRBV12-4 to TRBJ2-5; D might be TRBD1 (6 bases). This CDR3 spans 17 amino acids. Trimming removed 2 bases from V and 4 bases from J, with 20 bases in between. The CDR3 region is CASSLFGQRGKGETQYF. The CDR3 nucleotides are TGTGCCAGCAGTTTATTCGGACAGCGAGGGAAGGGAGAGACCCAGTACTTC.

This clone has a count of ten or more. This rearrangement joins TRBV11-3 to TRBJ2-1; D not certain. The CDR3 spans 15 residues. V was shortened by 3 bases and J by 0 bases, with 9 bases between the two germline ends. Germline-derived CDR1 and CDR2 are SGHNT and YENEEA. For the CDR3, the DNA is TGTGCCAGCAGCTTGGGTGCGGTCTCCTACAATGAGCAGTTCTTC. This encodes CASSLGAVSYNEQFF.

This clone occurred a few times. At one of its ends the junction is not consistent with the germline gene, which may arise from a read error. The chain recombines TRBV11-3 with TRBJ2-1; D is perhaps TRBD2 (5 bases). This CDR3 is built from 16 residues. Germline V gene data show CDR1 as SGHNT and CDR2 as YENEEA. The CDR3 sequence: CANSLEVGVVYNEQFF. DNA for the CDR3: TGTGCCAACAGCTTAGAGGTGGGAGTCGTCTACAATGAGCAGTTCTTC.

There are many counts of this clone. This sequence joins TRBV5-1 and TRBJ2-5; 7 positions agree with TRBD2. Trimming at V came to 2 bases and at J to 5 bases, leaving 6 bases not matched to a gene. The CDR3 is made up of 14 amino acids. The germline gives CDR1 SGHRS, CDR2 YFSETQ. CDR3 coding DNA: TGCGCCAGCAGCTTTCGGGAGGTAGGGGAGACCCAGTACTTC. Amino acid sequence: CASSFREVGETQYF.

Details on this clone: The junction does not match germline at one end; this may be a read error. The J gene is TRBJ2-7, the V gene TRBV4-2; no firm D call. The CDR3 contains 15 residues. CDR1 and CDR2 (germline): LGHNA, YNFKEQ. The CDR3 spells CASSQGADKAYERYF. The DNA of the CDR3 is TGTGCCAGCAGCCAAGGAGCCGACAAAGCCTACGAGCGGTACTTC.